This T cell receptor beta chain was observed in a study of blood T cell repertoires in COVID-19. Study as a whole: T cells, B-cell-depleted T cells, or PBMCs supplied cDNA or gDNA.

Authors' analysis steps: Reference gene primers were amplified, and this amplification served to estimate nucleated cell counts. Data came from immunoSEQ multiplex PCR; TCRdb stores just in-frame clones and leaves some out. V and J calls and clone size follow that table, whereas D and trimming were derived from the DNA. Among approximately 150,000 clones listed, roughly 84% were seen once. Germline CDR1 reads MNHNY; CDR2 reads SVGAGI (reference sequence). The J segment lost 2 bases and the V segment lost 5 bases, leaving 15 bases of the junction unmatched. The CDR3 is 19 amino acids. V gene TRBV6-6 combines with J gene TRBJ1-5; 10 nucleotides agree with TRBD1. Material for sequencing was peripheral blood. The clonotype was recovered from a man in his forties or fifties with acute or convalescent COVID-19. The CDR3 here is CASSHTGTGAGDGNQPQHF. CDR3 coding DNA: TGTGCCAGCAGTCACACCGGGACAGGGGCCGGTGATGGCAATCAGCCCCAGCATTTT.